Listed below are T cell receptor beta chains from one sample, sequenced in a study of blood T cell repertoires in COVID-19. This table comes from immunoSEQ multiplex PCR, and its TCRdb copy is limited to in-frame clones, with some not included. The sample comprises 150,000 to 200,000 clones, 88% of which are singletons, and about 6.6% rests with the top ten. The specimen was PBMCs or T cells enriched from blood (not recorded which). These receptors were collected from a woman aged 50 to 60 who had recovered from COVID-19. The conserved cysteine and the conserved F or W are not part of the CDR3 here. The order of the fields is V gene, J gene, D gene, CDR3 protein. A D gene is named only where the DNA matches it firmly.

V gene: TRBV20-1
J gene: TRBJ1-5
D gene: .
CDR3 protein: SASFPGQSNQPQH

V gene: TRBV7-2
J gene: TRBJ2-1
D gene: TRBD2
CDR3 protein: ASSLVKRGAPVPYDEQF

V gene: TRBV6-5
J gene: TRBJ1-2
D gene: TRBD1
CDR3 protein: ASSIRQGGDYGYT

V gene: TRBV5-4
J gene: TRBJ2-7
D gene: .
CDR3 protein: ASSLLGGVGQY

V gene: TRBV30
J gene: TRBJ1-3
D gene: TRBD1
CDR3 protein: ALDRSGNTIY

V gene: TRBV19
J gene: TRBJ1-5
D gene: TRBD1
CDR3 protein: ASSIVRGQGTNQPQH

V gene: TRBV19
J gene: TRBJ1-6
D gene: .
CDR3 protein: ASSITSSYNSPLH

V gene: TRBV10-3
J gene: TRBJ1-2
D gene: .
CDR3 protein: AISGAALRGYGYT

V gene: TRBV15
J gene: TRBJ2-5
D gene: TRBD2
CDR3 protein: ATSTGGQETQY

V gene: TRBV2
J gene: TRBJ2-2
D gene: .
CDR3 protein: ASTTGTGELF

V gene: TRBV24-1
J gene: TRBJ1-2
D gene: TRBD1
CDR3 protein: ATAGQGMGGYT

V gene: TRBV11-3
J gene: TRBJ2-2
D gene: .
CDR3 protein: ASSPQGTGELF

V gene: TRBV19
J gene: TRBJ1-1
D gene: .
CDR3 protein: ASSFGTMNTEAF

V gene: TRBV2
J gene: TRBJ1-3
D gene: TRBD1
CDR3 protein: ASSALTGLMSSGNTIY

V gene: TRBV7-2
J gene: TRBJ2-3
D gene: .
CDR3 protein: ASSRKDRVITDTQY

V gene: TRBV6-2/TRBV6-3
J gene: TRBJ2-1
D gene: .
CDR3 protein: ASSPPGVPYNEQF

V gene: TRBV18
J gene: TRBJ2-1
D gene: TRBD1
CDR3 protein: ASSPQETGNNEQF

V gene: TRBV5-1
J gene: TRBJ1-1
D gene: TRBD1
CDR3 protein: ASSLTEGATEAF

V gene: TRBV5-5
J gene: TRBJ1-2
D gene: TRBD1
CDR3 protein: ASSLPTGAGYT

V gene: TRBV27
J gene: TRBJ2-4
D gene: TRBD1
CDR3 protein: ASKRTGLNIQY

V gene: TRBV15
J gene: TRBJ1-5
D gene: .
CDR3 protein: ATSRETGDFQPQH

V gene: TRBV7-8
J gene: TRBJ2-7
D gene: TRBD1
CDR3 protein: ASRVTGAGGEQY

V gene: TRBV19
J gene: TRBJ1-2
D gene: TRBD1
CDR3 protein: ASSATGGEYGYT

V gene: TRBV3-1/TRBV3-2
J gene: TRBJ1-2
D gene: TRBD1
CDR3 protein: ASSQAQGFNYGYT

V gene: TRBV11-2
J gene: TRBJ1-1
D gene: .
CDR3 protein: ASSPIGRREAF

V gene: TRBV24-1
J gene: TRBJ2-5
D gene: .
CDR3 protein: ATSDGGQETQY

V gene: TRBV5-4
J gene: TRBJ2-5
D gene: TRBD2
CDR3 protein: ASSPTTSRQETQY

V gene: TRBV5-1
J gene: TRBJ2-5
D gene: .
CDR3 protein: ASSLISETQY

V gene: TRBV7-2
J gene: TRBJ1-3
D gene: .
CDR3 protein: ASSTGSGNTIY

V gene: TRBV30
J gene: TRBJ1-2
D gene: TRBD1
CDR3 protein: AWSGTGRFGYT

V gene: TRBV6-2/TRBV6-3
J gene: TRBJ2-4
D gene: TRBD2
CDR3 protein: ASSDPGLAGINIQY

V gene: TRBV7-9
J gene: TRBJ1-2
D gene: .
CDR3 protein: ASSLAPGSYGYT

V gene: TRBV29-1
J gene: TRBJ2-7
D gene: .
CDR3 protein: SVGRDTSSYEQY

V gene: TRBV2
J gene: TRBJ1-1
D gene: .
CDR3 protein: ASAPGSVGEAF